This T cell receptor beta chain was captured in a study of blood T cell repertoires in COVID-19. Study summary: From the United States, Italy and Spain came samples of acute and convalescent COVID-19. Sample material is recorded as cDNA or gDNA derived from T cells, B-cell-depleted T cells, or PBMCs.

Germline CDR1 and CDR2: SGHTA and FQGNSA. Trimming removed 3 bases at V and 4 bases at J, with 7 bases between. The length of the CDR3 is 14 residues. Original handling: Amplification from reference gene primers served as the basis for estimated nucleated cell counts. Sequencing used immunoSEQ multiplex PCR; TCRdb keeps in-frame clones, though not all of them. V and J calls and clone size are those listed in that table; D and trimming were worked out from the DNA. The sample records some 85,000 clones, nearly 90% being singletons. The specimen sequenced was peripheral blood. This chain links TRBV7-2 with TRBJ2-6; D gene ambiguous. This TCR came from a man aged 45 to 65 with acute or convalescent COVID-19. Here the CDR3 DNA reads TGTGCCAGCAGCTTTCTTGGCGGGGCCAACGTCCTGACTTTC. Amino acids: CASSFLGGANVLTF.